One sample yielded the 9 T cell receptor beta chains listed below, sequenced in a study of T cells in Graves' hyperthyroidism and ophthalmopathy. RNA transcripts gave rise to amplified TCR beta CDR3 regions. When the TCR CDR3 underwent first-round RT-PCR, the HTBI primer set was used. TCRdb re-called the multiplex PCR reads with MiXCR, one entry per CDR3 protein. The data contain about 350,000 distinct CDR3 sequences, approximately 15% of them seen just once; the ten biggest clones take up under 30%. Sample: blood. All receptors come from a woman aged 25-40 years with Graves' hyperthyroidism.

This clonotype was seen many times. J is TRBJ1-4 and V is TRBV5-1, with unresolved D. The CDR3 totals 14 residues. V lost 2 bases to trimming and J lost 5 bases, with 10 bases between them. CDR1 is SGHRS and CDR2 is YFSETQ in the germline V gene. CDR3 sequence reads: CASSLERGNEKLFF. CDR3 nucleotides: TGCGCCAGCAGCTTAGAGCGGGGAAATGAAAAACTGTTTTTT.

The table lists this clonotype with a few counts. This sequence joins TRBV28 and TRBJ2-3; D may be TRBD2 (5 bases). V dropped 7 bases and J dropped 1 base, with 15 bases sitting between them. This CDR3 has 15 residues. Germline CDR1 MDHEN, CDR2 SYDVKM. The CDR3 sequence: CASTTPMRGTDTQYF. CDR3 DNA sequence: TGTGCCAGCACAACCCCCATGCGGGGCACAGATACGCAGTATTTT.

Remarks on this clonotype: A much larger clone sits a single nucleotide away, making a read error possible. The V call is TRBV29-1, the J call TRBJ2-3; 11 bases match TRBD1. In germline, CDR1 is SQVTM, CDR2 ANQGSEA. The CDR3 is 14 amino acids. The J segment lost 4 bases and the V segment lost 4 bases, leaving 4 bases of the junction unmatched. The CDR3 is CSVGGTGGADTQYF. CDR3 DNA sequence: TGCAGCGTTGGAGGGACAGGGGGAGCAGATACGCAGTATTTT.

Remarks on this clonotype: This CDR3 is missing its conserved last phenylalanine or tryptophan, likely due to a read error. The chain recombines TRBV5-1 with TRBJ1-1; D is perhaps TRBD1 (6 bases). V lost 0 bases and J lost 6, with 18 bases in between. Per germline, CDR1 SGHRS and CDR2 YFSETQ. The CDR3 sequence is 16 residues long. The CDR3 DNA reads as TGCGCCAGCAGCTTGGTGTCTGGACAGCTTAACTCTGAAGCTTTCCTT. It codes for CASSLVSGQLNSEAFL.

This clonotype was picked up a small number of times. The gene calls are TRBV5-6 and TRBJ1-3, with D possibly being TRBD1 (6 bases). This CDR3 spans 17 amino acids. Germline lookup yields CDR1 SGHDT and CDR2 YYEEEE. Trimming removed 0 bases at V and 0 bases at J, with 13 bases between. This CDR3 reads CASSLGSGHSSGNTIYF. In DNA, the CDR3 is TGTGCCAGCAGCTTGGGGTCGGGACACAGCTCTGGAAACACCATATATTTT.

This clonotype was counted a few times. V and J are TRBV2 and TRBJ2-1; a weak D match, TRBD2 (5 bases). The V gene's germline CDR1 is SNHLY and CDR2 FYNNEI. Between the trimmed V and J ends, which lost 6 bases and 6 bases, there was a span of 9 bases. The CDR3 runs 12 residues. The CDR3 region has the DNA TGTGCCAGCAGGACACTAGGCAATGAGCAGTTCTTC. This encodes CASRTLGNEQFF.

V gene TRBV30 combines with J gene TRBJ2-1; D not resolved. The CDR3 is 13 residues long. V gave up 3 bases and J gave up 4 bases, with 10 bases separating them. The V gene's germline CDR1 is GTSNPN and CDR2 SVGIG (reference sequence). CDR3 sequence (DNA): TGTGCCTGGAGCCTTCTCTATTACAATGAGCAGTTCTTC. This codes for CAWSLLYYNEQFF.

This clonotype has a count of ten or more. The chain carries TRBV27 and TRBJ2-7; 11 bases are shared with TRBD1. The CDR3 has 15 residues. Per the germline V gene, CDR1 is MNHEY and CDR2 is SMNVEV (reference sequence). The V segment lost 4 bases and the J segment 3 bases; nucleotides outside the gene matches: 5. CDR3 region: CASSSPGQGDYEQYF. Here the CDR3 DNA reads TGTGCCAGCAGTTCTCCGGGACAGGGGGACTACGAGCAGTACTTC.

The sample holds a few counts of this clonotype. The chain links TRBV18 to TRBJ2-1, with no clear D. The CDR3 loop spans 11 amino acids. From germline, CDR1 is KGHSH and CDR2 LQKENI. The V and J ends lost 2 bases and 8 bases respectively, with 4 bases between them. Here the CDR3 reads CASSPSDEQFF. The CDR3 region has the DNA TGTGCCAGCTCACCAAGTGATGAGCAGTTCTTC.